These 21 T cell receptor beta chains were sequenced from one sample in a study of OX40 agonist ivuxolimab in advanced cancers. Using immunoSEQ multiplex PCR, the repertoire was profiled, and TCRdb retains in-frame clones only, with some absent. This sample has roughly 80,000 clones; around 80% occur once, and the top ten carry about 0.73%. The source was CD4+ or CD8+ T cells sorted from blood, collected in a trial of the OX40 agonist ivuxolimab. The source is an adult with an advanced solid tumor such as melanoma, head and neck, liver or kidney cancer.

The chain couples TRBV7-8 to TRBJ1-5; 7 bases fit TRBD1. The CDR3 consists of 17 residues. V shed 1 base and J 0 bases; nucleotides not matched to a gene: 6. CDR1 and CDR2 from the germline V gene are SGHVS and FQNEAQ. The CDR3 region is CASSLGAGGVSNQPQHF. The DNA of the CDR3 is TGTGCCAGCAGCTTAGGGGCAGGGGGGGTTAGCAATCAGCCCCAGCATTTT.

The DNA of the CDR3 is TGTGCCATCTCCGGGAGCAACTTTGGCACTGAAGCTTTCTTT. Protein: CAISGSNFGTEAFF. V usage is TRBV2 and J usage is TRBJ1-1; no clear D. Germline V gene sequence: CDR1 SNHLY, CDR2 FYNNEI. This CDR3 has 14 amino acids. V was clipped by 10 bases and J by 4 bases, with 19 bases between them.

CDR3 sequence reads: CASSTGTSGTDTQYF. The CDR3 DNA is TGTGCCAGTAGTACCGGGACTAGCGGGACAGATACGCAGTATTTT. This chain uses TRBV19 with TRBJ2-3, with TRBD2 matching over 12 bases. V shed 4 bases, J shed 3 bases, and the junction held 2 bases outside the gene matches. The CDR3 contains 15 residues. Germline CDR1 LNHDA, CDR2 SQIVND (reference sequence).

The rearrangement joins TRBV4-1 to TRBJ2-1, with TRBD1 matching 7 bases. Germline-derived CDR1 and CDR2 are MGHRA and YSYEKL. This CDR3 is 16 amino acids long. J lost 2 bases, V lost 4 bases, and 8 bases had no gene match. CDR3 DNA sequence: TGCGCCAGCAGCCCGGCCGAGGGGGCCCCCTACAATGAGCAGTTCTTC. It yields the protein CASSPAEGAPYNEQFF.

This chain joins TRBV6-1 and TRBJ1-4, with D possibly being TRBD1 (5 bases). This CDR3 has 16 amino acids. The V end lost 2 bases, the J end lost 6 bases, and 16 bases lay between the germline ends. The V gene's germline CDR1 is MNHNS and CDR2 SASEGT. The CDR3 nucleotides are TGTGCCAGCAGTGAAAAAGGGACGGGGGATTATGAAAAACTGTTTTTT. Translated, it gives CASSEKGTGDYEKLFF.

This clone was seen a single time. The V and J genes are TRBV10-2 and TRBJ1-1, with D tentatively TRBD1 (5 bases). CDR3 length: 14 amino acids. Germline V gene lookup returns CDR1 WSHSY and CDR2 SAAADI. The V end was cut by 6 bases, the J end by 1 base, with 12 bases between. CDR3: CASRVRAENTEAFF. As DNA, the CDR3 is TGCGCCAGCAGGGTCAGGGCTGAGAACACTGAAGCTTTCTTT.

The chain recombines TRBV28 with TRBJ1-5; D gene unclear. The CDR3 totals 16 residues. V gave up 5 bases and J gave up 2 bases, with 16 bases separating them. Germline V lookup: CDR1 MDHEN, CDR2 SYDVKM. CDR3 loop: CASSPRVFKGNQPQHF. The CDR3 nucleotides are TGTGCCAGCAGTCCACGGGTCTTCAAGGGCAATCAGCCCCAGCATTTT.

The chain links TRBV6-5 to TRBJ2-7; tentatively, D is TRBD1 (5 bases). The germline CDR1 and CDR2 sequences are MNHEY and SVGAGI. V lost 7 bases, J lost 1 base, and 17 bases lay in between. CDR3 size: 15 residues. The CDR3 DNA is TGTGCCAGCACCAAACGCCGTGGACAATCCTACGAGCAGTACTTC. Protein: CASTKRRGQSYEQYF.

The chain couples TRBV5-1 to TRBJ2-7; D remains unclear. Germline V lookup: CDR1 SGHRS, CDR2 YFSETQ. V lost 4 bases and J 0 bases, leaving 14 bases between the germline ends. The CDR3 extends over 15 amino acids. DNA for the CDR3: TGCGCCAGCAGCCCCGGTCAGCCCGTCTCCTACGAGCAGTACTTC. Translation gives CASSPGQPVSYEQYF.

The rearrangement uses TRBV27 and TRBJ2-5; 9 bases align to TRBD1. The J call may be wrong; the DNA end is better matched by TRBJ2-7. The CDR3 has 18 residues. From germline, CDR1 is MNHEY and CDR2 SMNVEV (reference sequence). CDR3 in DNA: TGTGCCAGCAGTTTCCAAACTCCGGGACAGGGCGAATCCTACGAGCAGTACTTC. It is translated as CASSFQTPGQGESYEQYF.

This clone is a singleton in its sample. The chain joins TRBV4-1 to TRBJ2-4, with no clear D. In germline, CDR1 is MGHRA, CDR2 YSYEKL. CDR3 length: 17 amino acids. The V end was cut by 1 base, the J end by 0 bases, with 13 bases between. The CDR3 spells CASSQGGLVLAKNIQYF. CDR3 nucleotide sequence: TGCGCCAGCAGCCAAGGGGGATTGGTCCTAGCCAAAAACATTCAGTACTTC.

The rearrangement uses TRBV14 and TRBJ1-2, with D perhaps TRBD1 (5 bases). The CDR3 extends over 12 amino acids. Germline V lookup: CDR1 SGHDN, CDR2 FVKESK. Trimming shortened V by 3 bases and J by 4 bases, and 6 bases separated the two germline ends. Here the CDR3 DNA reads TGTGCCAGCAGCCAGGGGACCTATGGCTACACCTTC. It codes for CASSQGTYGYTF.

The V call is TRBV19, the J call TRBJ2-5; TRBD1 aligns across 11 bases. This CDR3 is 15 amino acids long. The germline V gene has CDR1 LNHDA and CDR2 SQIVND (reference sequence). With V trimmed by 4 bases and J by 5 bases, 6 bases remained unmatched. The CDR3 here is CASSTGQGAGETQYF. The CDR3, as DNA: TGTGCCAGTAGTACCGGACAGGGGGCAGGGGAGACCCAGTACTTC.

V and J are TRBV10-3 and TRBJ1-5; 9 bases are a match to TRBD1. From germline, CDR1 is ENHRY and CDR2 SYGVKD. This CDR3 is 15 amino acids long. The V segment lost 4 bases and the J segment 4 bases; nucleotides outside the gene matches: 5. The CDR3 sequence is CAISASDRGNQPQHF. In DNA, the CDR3 is TGTGCCATCAGTGCATCCGACAGGGGGAATCAGCCCCAGCATTTT.

The chain combines TRBV7-8 with TRBJ2-5; D possibly corresponds to TRBD2 (6 bases). Trimming pared 5 bases from V and 5 bases from J, leaving 18 bases between. From germline, CDR1 is SGHVS and CDR2 FQNEAQ. The CDR3 has 15 amino acids. The CDR3 spells CASSLYGGTGETQYF. The CDR3 bases are TGTGCCAGCAGCCTCTATGGGGGGACGGGGGAGACCCAGTACTTC.

The rearrangement joins TRBV7-9 to TRBJ1-3, with TRBD1 as a possible D gene (5 bases). Trimming stripped 5 bases from V and 0 bases from J, with 14 bases between. This CDR3 comprises 16 residues. Germline CDR1 and CDR2: SEHNR and FQNEAQ (reference sequence). The chain's CDR3 is CASSPRRTLSGNTIYF. The CDR3 nucleotides are TGTGCCAGCAGCCCTCGCCGGACACTCTCTGGAAACACCATATATTTT.

This clone was recorded a few times. The V and J genes are TRBV5-6 and TRBJ2-3; the match to TRBD1 covers 8 bases. The CDR3 sequence is 15 residues long. J lost 2 bases, V lost 3 bases, and 5 bases had no gene match. CDR1 is SGHDT and CDR2 is YYEEEE in the germline V gene. The CDR3 reads CASSSGQGSTDTQYF. CDR3 in DNA: TGTGCCAGCAGCTCAGGACAGGGCTCCACAGATACGCAGTATTTT. Looking up the rest from reference TRBV5-6 and TRBJ2-3 gives the full variable domain: DAGVTQSPTHLIKTRGQQVTLRCSPKSGHDTVSWYQQALGQGPQFIFQYYEEEERQRGNFPDRFSGHQFPNYSSELNVNALLLGDSALYLCASSSGQGSTDTQYFGPGTRLTVL.

This clone was seen a few times. The rearrangement links TRBV9 to TRBJ1-1, with a possible D match to TRBD1 (5 bases). The V end was cut by 1 base, the J end by 1 base, with 8 bases between. This CDR3 has 14 amino acids. The germline V gene encodes CDR1 SGDLS and CDR2 YYNGEE. The CDR3 reads CASSVNQGNTEAFF. The CDR3 DNA is TGTGCCAGCAGCGTAAATCAGGGGAACACTGAAGCTTTCTTT.

V usage is TRBV6-5 and J usage is TRBJ1-1; D call uncertain. CDR3 length: 16 residues. V was cut by 0 bases and J by 1 base, with 12 bases left in between. Per germline, CDR1 MNHEY and CDR2 SVGAGI. For the CDR3, the DNA is TGTGCCAGCAGTTACTCGGGGTTCCGCGGGAACACTGAAGCTTTCTTT. Protein sequence: CASSYSGFRGNTEAFF.

This clone was picked up one time. V is TRBV10-3 and J is TRBJ2-7; the match to TRBD1 covers 9 bases. CDR1 is ENHRY, CDR2 SYGVKD, per germline. CDR3 length: 13 residues. Germline trimming cut 6 bases from V and 4 bases from J; bases unmatched to any gene: 4. The CDR3 protein is CAISRDREYEQYF. CDR3 coding DNA: TGTGCCATCAGCCGGGACAGGGAGTACGAGCAGTACTTC.

The V and J genes are TRBV2 and TRBJ1-2, with D unclear. Trimming shortened V by 9 bases and J by 3 bases, and 8 bases separated the two germline ends. The CDR3 runs to 11 residues. CDR1 is SNHLY, CDR2 FYNNEI, per germline. CDR3 protein: CASSGDYGYTF. The CDR3 DNA follows: TGTGCCAGTTCCGGAGACTATGGCTACACCTTC. Full variable domain (missing parts from reference TRBV2 and TRBJ1-2): EPEVTQTPSHQVTQMGQEVILRCVPISNHLYFYWYRQILGQKVEFLVSFYNNEISEKSEIFDDQFSVERPDGSNFTLKIRSTKLEDSAMYFCASSGDYGYTFGSGTRLTVV.